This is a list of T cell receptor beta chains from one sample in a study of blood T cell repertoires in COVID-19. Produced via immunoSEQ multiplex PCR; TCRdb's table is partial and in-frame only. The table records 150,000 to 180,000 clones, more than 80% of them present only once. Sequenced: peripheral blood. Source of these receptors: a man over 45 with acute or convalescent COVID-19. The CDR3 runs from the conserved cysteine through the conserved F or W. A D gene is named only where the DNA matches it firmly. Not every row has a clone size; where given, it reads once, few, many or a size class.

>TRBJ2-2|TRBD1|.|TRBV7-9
TGTGCCAGCAGCGCGGGACAGGGGACCGCGAACACCGGGGAGCTGTTTTTT
CASSAGQGTANTGELFF
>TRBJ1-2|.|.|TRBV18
TGTGCCAGCTCAACTCAGGACTCCGGGAGGGGCTACACCTTC
CASSTQDSGRGYTF
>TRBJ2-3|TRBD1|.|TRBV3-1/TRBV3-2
TGTGCCAGCAGCCGACAGGGGGCAGATACGCAGTATTTT
CASSRQGADTQYF
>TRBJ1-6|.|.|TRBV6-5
TGTGCCAGCAGGGTGTCGGCGGATTCACCCCTCCACTTT
CASRVSADSPLHF
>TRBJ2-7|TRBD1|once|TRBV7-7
TGTGCCAGCAACCCACCAGGGACAGGTATTTACGAGCAGTACTTC
CASNPPGTGIYEQYF
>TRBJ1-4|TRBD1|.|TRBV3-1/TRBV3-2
TGTGCCAGCAGCCTCAGACAGGGCACTAATGAAAAACTGTTTTTT
CASSLRQGTNEKLFF
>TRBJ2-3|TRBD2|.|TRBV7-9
TGTGCCAGCAGCCCGACTAGCATGTATACGCAGTATTTT
CASSPTSMYTQYF
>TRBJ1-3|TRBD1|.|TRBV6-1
TGTGCCAGCAGTGTTGGGACAGGGTACTCTGGAAACACCATATATTTT
CASSVGTGYSGNTIYF
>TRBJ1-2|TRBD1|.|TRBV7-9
TGTGCCAGCAGCTTATCGGGACAGGGTTACTATGGCTACACCTTC
CASSLSGQGYYGYTF
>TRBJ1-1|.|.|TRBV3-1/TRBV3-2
TGTGCCAGCAGCCAAGATCAAAGCTCAACTTTCTTT
CASSQDQSSTFF
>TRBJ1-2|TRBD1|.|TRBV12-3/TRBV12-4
TGTGCCAGCAGCACACAGGGGTATGGCTACACCTTC
CASSTQGYGYTF
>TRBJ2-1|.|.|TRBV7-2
TGTGCCAGCAGCAAAAACAACAGGGTGAGCTCCTACAATGAGCAGTTCTTC
CASSKNNRVSSYNEQFF
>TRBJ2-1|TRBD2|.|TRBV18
TGTGCCAGCTCATCTTTAGCGGGAGGACAATACAATGAGCAGTTCTTC
CASSSLAGGQYNEQFF
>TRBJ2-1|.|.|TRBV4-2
TGTGCCAGCAGCCAAGATTTGAAGGGGGATGAGCAGTTCTTC
CASSQDLKGDEQFF
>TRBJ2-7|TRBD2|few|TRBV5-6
TGTGCCAGCAGCTTGTCGTCCGGGAGGGAGCAGTACTTC
CASSLSSGREQYF
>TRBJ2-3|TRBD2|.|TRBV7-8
TGTGCCAGCAGCCCCCGTCGAGATAGCGGGAGCCCAGATACGCAGTATTTT
CASSPRRDSGSPDTQYF
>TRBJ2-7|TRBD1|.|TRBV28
TGTGCCAGCAGGACTTCCGGGACAGGAGACTCCTACGAGCAGTACTTC
CASRTSGTGDSYEQYF
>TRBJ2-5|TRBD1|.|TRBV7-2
TGTGCCAGCAGCCTAGACAGGGTCCAAGAGACCCAGTACTTC
CASSLDRVQETQYF
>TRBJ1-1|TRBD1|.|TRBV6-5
TGTGCCAGCAGAGACGGGGACAGGGCGGTCACTGAAGCTTTCTTT
CASRDGDRAVTEAFF
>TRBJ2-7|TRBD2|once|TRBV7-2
TGTGCCAGCAGCTCCTCTAGCGGGAGAGAGTTCGAGCAGTACTTC
CASSSSSGREFEQYF
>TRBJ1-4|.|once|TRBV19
TGTGCCAGTATGGACCAAACAGGTGTGGGGGAAAAACTGTTTTTT
CASMDQTGVGEKLFF
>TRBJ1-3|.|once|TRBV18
TGTGCCAGCTCCCGCGGGGGTGCGGGTTCGAACACCATATATTTT
CASSRGGAGSNTIYF
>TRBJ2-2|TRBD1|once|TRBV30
TGTGCCTGGAGTGTACGAGGGACAGGGGGCAACGGGGAGCTGTTTTTT
CAWSVRGTGGNGELFF
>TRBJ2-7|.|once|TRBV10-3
TGTGCCATCGGTAAGGCGGGAACTGCCTCCTACGAGCAGTACTTC
CAIGKAGTASYEQYF
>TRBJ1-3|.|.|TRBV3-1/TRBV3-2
TGTGCCAGCAGCCAGACACCAGATTCGGGAAACACCATATATTTT
CASSQTPDSGNTIYF
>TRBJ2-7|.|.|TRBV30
TGTGCCTGGAAGAGAGAGAGACAAGCCTACGAGCAGTACTTC
CAWKRERQAYEQYF
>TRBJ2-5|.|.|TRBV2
TGTGCCAGTCAAGTGCAAGGGGATTCGGAGACCCAGTACTTC
CASQVQGDSETQYF
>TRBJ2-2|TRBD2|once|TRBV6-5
TGTGCCAGCACCTCGACTAGCGGGGCCTCCGGGGAGCTGTTTTTT
CASTSTSGASGELFF
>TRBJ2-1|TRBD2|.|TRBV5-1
TGCGCCAGCAGCCTCGGGCGGGGGGCAGGAAATGAGCAGTTCTTC
CASSLGRGAGNEQFF
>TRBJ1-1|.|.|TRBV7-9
TGTGCCAGCAGCTCGACAGTTAACACTGAAGCTTTCTTT
CASSSTVNTEAFF
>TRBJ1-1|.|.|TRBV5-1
TGCGCCAGCAGCTCGGACAGCGTCACTGAAGCTTTCTTT
CASSSDSVTEAFF
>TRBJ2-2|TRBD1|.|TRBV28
TGTGCCAGCAGCTTAGGGACAGTGGCGAACACCGGGGAGCTGTTTTTT
CASSLGTVANTGELFF
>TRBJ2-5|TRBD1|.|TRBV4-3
TGCGCCAGCAGCCAAGATCTCAGGACAGGGCTTTCGAAGACCCAGTACTTC
CASSQDLRTGLSKTQYF
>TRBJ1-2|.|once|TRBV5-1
TGCGCCAGCAGTCCCAGATCGGGAGTTCTTGGCTACACCTTC
CASSPRSGVLGYTF
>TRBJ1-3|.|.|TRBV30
TGTGCCTGGAGTGTCTCCTCTGGAAACACCATATATTTT
CAWSVSSGNTIYF
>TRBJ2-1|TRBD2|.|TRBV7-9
TGTGCCAGCAGCTTTTTGGTGGCGGGAGCATACAATGAGCAGTTCTTC
CASSFLVAGAYNEQFF
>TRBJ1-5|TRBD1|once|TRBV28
TGTGCCAGCAGTAGGGGACAGGGGGACAATCAGCCCCAGCATTTT
CASSRGQGDNQPQHF
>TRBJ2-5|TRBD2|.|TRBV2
TGTGCCAGCAGTGTGGGACTAGCGGGGGGCCAAGAGACCCAGTACTTC
CASSVGLAGGQETQYF
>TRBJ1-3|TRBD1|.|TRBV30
TGTGCCTGGGAAGAGGGGGCGCTTGGAAACACCATATATTTT
CAWEEGALGNTIYF
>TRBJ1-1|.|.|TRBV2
TGTGCCAGCAGTGAGTTACCCGGCGGAGTAAGGGCTTTCTTT
CASSELPGGVRAFF
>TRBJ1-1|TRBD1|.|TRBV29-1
TGCAGCGTTTTGACAGGGGGCACTGAAGCTTTCTTT
CSVLTGGTEAFF
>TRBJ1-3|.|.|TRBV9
TGTGCCAGCAGCGTAGCTTCCCCACGGCTAGGAACTGGAAACACCATATATTTT
CASSVASPRLGTGNTIYF
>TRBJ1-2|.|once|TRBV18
TGTGCCAGCTCACCTCGGACTGAGTATGGCTACACCTTC
CASSPRTEYGYTF
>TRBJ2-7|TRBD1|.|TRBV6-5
TGTGCCAGCAGGGGACAGGGGTACGAGCAGTACTTC
CASRGQGYEQYF